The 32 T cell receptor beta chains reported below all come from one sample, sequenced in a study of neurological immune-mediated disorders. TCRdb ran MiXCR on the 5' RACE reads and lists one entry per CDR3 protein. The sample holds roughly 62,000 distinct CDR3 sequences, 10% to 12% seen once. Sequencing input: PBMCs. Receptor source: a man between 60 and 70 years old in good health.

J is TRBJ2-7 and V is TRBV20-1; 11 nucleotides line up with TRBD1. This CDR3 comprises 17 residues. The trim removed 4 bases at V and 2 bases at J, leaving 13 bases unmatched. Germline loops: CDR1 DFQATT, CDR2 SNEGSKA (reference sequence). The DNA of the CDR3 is TGCAGTGCTACCGGAGGGCTTCGGGACAGGGGGACCTACGAGCAGTACTTC. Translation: CSATGGLRDRGTYEQYF.

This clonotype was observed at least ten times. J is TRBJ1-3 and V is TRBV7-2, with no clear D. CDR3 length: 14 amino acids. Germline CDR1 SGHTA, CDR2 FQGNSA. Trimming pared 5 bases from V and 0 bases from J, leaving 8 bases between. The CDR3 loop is CASSPFDSGNTIYF. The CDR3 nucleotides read TGTGCCAGCAGCCCCTTTGACTCTGGAAACACCATATATTTT. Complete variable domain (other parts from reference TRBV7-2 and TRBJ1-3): GAGVSQSPSNKVTEKGKDVELRCDPISGHTALYWYRQSLGQGLEFLIYFQGNSAPDKSGLPSDRFSAERTGGSVSTLTIQRTQQEDSAVYLCASSPFDSGNTIYFGEGSWLTVV.

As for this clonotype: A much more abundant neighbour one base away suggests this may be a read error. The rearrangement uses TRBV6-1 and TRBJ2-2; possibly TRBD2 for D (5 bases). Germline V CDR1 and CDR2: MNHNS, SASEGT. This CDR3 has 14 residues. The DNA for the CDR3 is TGTGCCAGCAGGGCGCGGGTGAACACCGGGGAGCCGTTTTTT. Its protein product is CASRARVNTGEPFF.

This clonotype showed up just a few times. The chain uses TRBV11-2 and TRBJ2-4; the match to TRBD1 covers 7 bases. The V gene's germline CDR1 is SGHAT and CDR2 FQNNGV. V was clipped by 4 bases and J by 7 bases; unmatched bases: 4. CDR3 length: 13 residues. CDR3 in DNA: TGTGCCAGCAGCTCCCAGGACAGGAACATTCAGTACTTC. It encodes CASSSQDRNIQYF.

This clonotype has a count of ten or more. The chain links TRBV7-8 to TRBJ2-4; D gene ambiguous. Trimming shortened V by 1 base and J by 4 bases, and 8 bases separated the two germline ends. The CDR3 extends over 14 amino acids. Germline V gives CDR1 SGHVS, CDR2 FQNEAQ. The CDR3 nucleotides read TGTGCCAGCAGCTTAGAGGGATGGAAAAACATTCAGTACTTC. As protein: CASSLEGWKNIQYF. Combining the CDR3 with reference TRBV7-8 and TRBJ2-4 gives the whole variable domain GAGVSQSPRYKVAKRGQDVALRCDPISGHVSLFWYQQALGQGPEFLTYFQNEAQLDKSGLPSDRFFAERPEGSVSTLKIQRTQQEDSAVYLCASSLEGWKNIQYFGAGTRLSVL.

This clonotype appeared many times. Here the CDR3 DNA reads TGTGCCAGCAGCGTACAGGGGGCTTGGAACACCGGGGAGCTGTTTTTT. Encoded protein: CASSVQGAWNTGELFF. The chain combines TRBV9 with TRBJ2-2; 8 positions match TRBD1. The V segment lost 1 base and the J segment 1 base; nucleotides outside the gene matches: 3. Per germline, CDR1 SGDLS and CDR2 YYNGEE. The CDR3 loop spans 16 amino acids.

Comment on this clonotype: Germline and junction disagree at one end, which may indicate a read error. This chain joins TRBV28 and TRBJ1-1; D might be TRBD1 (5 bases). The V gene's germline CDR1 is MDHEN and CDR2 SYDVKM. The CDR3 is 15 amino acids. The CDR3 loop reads CASSFGGEVKTEAFF. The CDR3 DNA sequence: TGTGCCAGCAGTTTCGGGGGGGAGGTGAAGACTGAAGCTTTCTTT.

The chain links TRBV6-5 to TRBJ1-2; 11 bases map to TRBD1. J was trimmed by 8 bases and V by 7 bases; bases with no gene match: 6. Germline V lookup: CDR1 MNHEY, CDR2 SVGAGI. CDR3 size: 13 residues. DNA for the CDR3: TGTGCCAGCACCGGACAGGGGGCTCGGGGCTACACCTTC. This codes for CASTGQGARGYTF.

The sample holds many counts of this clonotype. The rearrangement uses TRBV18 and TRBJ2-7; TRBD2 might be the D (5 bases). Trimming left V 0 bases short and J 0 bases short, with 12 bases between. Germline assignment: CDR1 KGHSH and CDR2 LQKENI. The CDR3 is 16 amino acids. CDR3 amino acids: CASSPPRTGSSYEQYF. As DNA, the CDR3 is TGTGCCAGCTCACCACCAAGGACGGGGAGCTCCTACGAGCAGTACTTC.

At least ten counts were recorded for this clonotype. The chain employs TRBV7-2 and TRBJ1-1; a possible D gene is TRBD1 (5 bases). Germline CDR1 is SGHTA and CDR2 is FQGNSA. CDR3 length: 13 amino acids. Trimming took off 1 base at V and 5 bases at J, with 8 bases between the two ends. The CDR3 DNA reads TGTGCCAGCAGCTTAGAGGGGAGAACTGAAGCTTTCTTT. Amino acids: CASSLEGRTEAFF. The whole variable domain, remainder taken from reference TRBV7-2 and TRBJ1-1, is GAGVSQSPSNKVTEKGKDVELRCDPISGHTALYWYRQSLGQGLEFLIYFQGNSAPDKSGLPSDRFSAERTGGSVSTLTIQRTQQEDSAVYLCASSLEGRTEAFFGQGTRLTVV.

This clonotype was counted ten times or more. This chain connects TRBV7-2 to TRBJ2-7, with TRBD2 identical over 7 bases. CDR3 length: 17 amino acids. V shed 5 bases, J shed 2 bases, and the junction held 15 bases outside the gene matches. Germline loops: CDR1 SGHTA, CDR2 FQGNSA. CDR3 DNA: TGTGCCAGCAGCCTGGGAGGTGGCGGGGGTAGTGCCTACGAGCAGTACTTC. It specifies CASSLGGGGGSAYEQYF.

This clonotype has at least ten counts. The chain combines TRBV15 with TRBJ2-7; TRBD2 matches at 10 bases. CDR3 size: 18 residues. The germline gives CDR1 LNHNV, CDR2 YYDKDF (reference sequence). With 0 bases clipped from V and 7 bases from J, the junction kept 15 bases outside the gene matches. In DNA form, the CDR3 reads TGTGCCACCAGCAGAGATCGTTGGCAAGCGGGGGGGCCAGGAGAGCAGTACTTC. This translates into CATSRDRWQAGGPGEQYF.

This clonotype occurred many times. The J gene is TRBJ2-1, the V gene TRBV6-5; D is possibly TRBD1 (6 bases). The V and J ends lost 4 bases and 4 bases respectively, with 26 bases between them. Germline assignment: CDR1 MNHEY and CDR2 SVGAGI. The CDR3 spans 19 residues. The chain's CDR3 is CASSSRGYSSARQYNEQFF. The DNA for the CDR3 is TGTGCCAGCAGTTCGAGGGGGTACTCATCCGCCCGACAATACAATGAGCAGTTCTTC.

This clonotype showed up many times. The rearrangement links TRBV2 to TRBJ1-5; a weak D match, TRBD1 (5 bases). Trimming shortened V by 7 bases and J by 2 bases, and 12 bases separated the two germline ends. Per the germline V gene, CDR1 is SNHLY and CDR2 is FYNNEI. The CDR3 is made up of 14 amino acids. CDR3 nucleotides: TGTGCCAGCATCGACATAGGGGGCAATCAGCCCCAGCATTTT. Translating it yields CASIDIGGNQPQHF.

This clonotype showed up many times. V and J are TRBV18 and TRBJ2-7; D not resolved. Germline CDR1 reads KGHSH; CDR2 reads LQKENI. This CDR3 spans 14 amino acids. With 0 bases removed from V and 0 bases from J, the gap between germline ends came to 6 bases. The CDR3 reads CASSPPSGSYEQYF. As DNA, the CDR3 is TGTGCCAGCTCACCACCGTCGGGCTCCTACGAGCAGTACTTC.

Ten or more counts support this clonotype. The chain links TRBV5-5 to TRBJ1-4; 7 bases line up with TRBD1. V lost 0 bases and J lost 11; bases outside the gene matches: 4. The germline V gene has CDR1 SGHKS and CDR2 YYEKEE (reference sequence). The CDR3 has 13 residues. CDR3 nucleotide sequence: TGTGCCAGCAGCTTGGCAGGGGGTCTTAAACTGTTTTTT. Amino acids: CASSLAGGLKLFF.

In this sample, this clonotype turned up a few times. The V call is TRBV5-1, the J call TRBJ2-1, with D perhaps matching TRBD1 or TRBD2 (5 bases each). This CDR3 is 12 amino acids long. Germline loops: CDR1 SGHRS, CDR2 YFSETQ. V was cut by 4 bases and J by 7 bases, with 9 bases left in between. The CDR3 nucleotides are TGCGCCAGCAGCCCGTGGGGGAATGAGCAGTTCTTC. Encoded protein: CASSPWGNEQFF.

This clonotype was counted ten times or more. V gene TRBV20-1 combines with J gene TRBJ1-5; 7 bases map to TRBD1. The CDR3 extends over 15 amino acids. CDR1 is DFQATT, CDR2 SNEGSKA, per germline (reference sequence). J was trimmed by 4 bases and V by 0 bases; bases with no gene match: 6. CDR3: CSARDRGGENQPQHF. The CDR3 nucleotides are TGCAGTGCTAGAGATCGAGGGGGCGAAAATCAGCCCCAGCATTTT.

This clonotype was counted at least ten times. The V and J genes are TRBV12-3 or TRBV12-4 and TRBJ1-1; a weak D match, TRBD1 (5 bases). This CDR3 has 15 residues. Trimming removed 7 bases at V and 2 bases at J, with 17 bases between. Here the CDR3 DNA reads TGTGCCAGCAACAAAATCCCAGGGAGTAACACTGAAGCTTTCTTT. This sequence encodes CASNKIPGSNTEAFF.

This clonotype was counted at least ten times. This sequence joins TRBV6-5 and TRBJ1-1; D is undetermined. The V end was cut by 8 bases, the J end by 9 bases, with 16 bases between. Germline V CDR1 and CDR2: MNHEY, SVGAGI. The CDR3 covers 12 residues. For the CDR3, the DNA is TGTGCCAGCTCCTCCCGACTAAAACAAGCTTTCTTT. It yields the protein CASSSRLKQAFF.

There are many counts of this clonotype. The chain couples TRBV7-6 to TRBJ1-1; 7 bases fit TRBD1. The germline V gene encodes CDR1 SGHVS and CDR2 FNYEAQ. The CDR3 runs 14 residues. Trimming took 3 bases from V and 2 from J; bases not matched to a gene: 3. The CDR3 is CASSFGTANTEAFF. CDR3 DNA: TGTGCCAGCAGCTTCGGGACAGCAAACACTGAAGCTTTCTTT. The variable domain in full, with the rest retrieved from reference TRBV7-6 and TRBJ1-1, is GAGVSQSPRYKVTKRGQDVALRCDPISGHVSLYWYRQALGQGPEFLTYFNYEAQQDKSGLPNDRFSAERPEGSISTLTIQRTEQRDSAMYRCASSFGTANTEAFFGQGTRLTVV.

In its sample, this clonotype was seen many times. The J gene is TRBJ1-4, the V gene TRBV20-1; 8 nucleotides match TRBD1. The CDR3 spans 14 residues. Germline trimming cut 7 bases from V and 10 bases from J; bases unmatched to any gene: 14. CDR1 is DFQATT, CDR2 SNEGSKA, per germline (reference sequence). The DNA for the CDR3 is TGCAGTGTTGTCAAGCAGGGGGCGCGGGGAAAACTGTTTTTT. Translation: CSVVKQGARGKLFF.

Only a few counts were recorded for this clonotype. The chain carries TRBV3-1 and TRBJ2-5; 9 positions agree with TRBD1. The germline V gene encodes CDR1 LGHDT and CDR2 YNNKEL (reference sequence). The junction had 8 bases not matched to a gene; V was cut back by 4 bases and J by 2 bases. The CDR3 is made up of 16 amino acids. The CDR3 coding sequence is TGTGCCAGCAGCCGCCCTGGTGGGACAGGGCAAGAGACCCAGTACTTC. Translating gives CASSRPGGTGQETQYF.

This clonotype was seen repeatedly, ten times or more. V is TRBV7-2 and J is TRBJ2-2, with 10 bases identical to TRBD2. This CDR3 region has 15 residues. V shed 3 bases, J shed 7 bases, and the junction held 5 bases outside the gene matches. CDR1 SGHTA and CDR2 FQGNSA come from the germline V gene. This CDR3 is CASSLQRGGIGELFF. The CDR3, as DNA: TGTGCCAGCAGCTTGCAGCGGGGGGGAATCGGGGAGCTGTTTTTT.

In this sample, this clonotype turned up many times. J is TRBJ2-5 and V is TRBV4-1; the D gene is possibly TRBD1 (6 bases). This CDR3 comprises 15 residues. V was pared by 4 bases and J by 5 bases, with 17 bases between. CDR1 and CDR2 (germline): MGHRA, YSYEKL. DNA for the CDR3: TGCGCCAGCAGCCGAGACCCAGGGGCCGGCGAGACCCAGTACTTC. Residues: CASSRDPGAGETQYF.

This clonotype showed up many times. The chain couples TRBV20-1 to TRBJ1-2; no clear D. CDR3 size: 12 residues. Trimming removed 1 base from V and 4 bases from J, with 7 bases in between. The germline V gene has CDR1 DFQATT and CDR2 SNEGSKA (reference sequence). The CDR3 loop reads CSARGHLYGYTF. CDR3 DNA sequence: TGCAGTGCTAGAGGACACCTCTATGGCTACACCTTC.

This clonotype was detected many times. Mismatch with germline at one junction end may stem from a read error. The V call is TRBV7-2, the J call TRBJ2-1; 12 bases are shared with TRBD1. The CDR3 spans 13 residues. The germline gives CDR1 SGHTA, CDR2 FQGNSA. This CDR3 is CASSLVAGTGGAF. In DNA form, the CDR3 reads TGTGCCAGCAGCTTAGTTGCCGGGACAGGGGGCGCATTC.

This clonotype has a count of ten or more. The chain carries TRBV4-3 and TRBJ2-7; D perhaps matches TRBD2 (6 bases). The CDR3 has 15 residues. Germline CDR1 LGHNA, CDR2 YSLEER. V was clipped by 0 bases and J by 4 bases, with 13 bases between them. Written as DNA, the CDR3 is TGCGCCAGCAGCCAAGATGGGACTGGGGTATACGAGCAGTACTTC. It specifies CASSQDGTGVYEQYF.

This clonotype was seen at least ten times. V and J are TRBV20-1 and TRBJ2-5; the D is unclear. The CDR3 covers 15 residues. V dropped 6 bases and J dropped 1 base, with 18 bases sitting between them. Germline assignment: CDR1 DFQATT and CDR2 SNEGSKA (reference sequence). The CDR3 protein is CSALGSAKSQETQYF. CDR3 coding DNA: TGCAGTGCCCTAGGGTCGGCGAAGAGCCAAGAGACCCAGTACTTC.

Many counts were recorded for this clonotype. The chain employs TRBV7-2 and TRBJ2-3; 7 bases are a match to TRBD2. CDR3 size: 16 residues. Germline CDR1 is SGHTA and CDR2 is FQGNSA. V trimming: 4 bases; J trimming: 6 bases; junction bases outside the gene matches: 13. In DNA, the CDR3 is TGTGCCAGCAGCTCCGAGCGGGACCTCCCCTGGGATACGCAGTATTTT. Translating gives CASSSERDLPWDTQYF.

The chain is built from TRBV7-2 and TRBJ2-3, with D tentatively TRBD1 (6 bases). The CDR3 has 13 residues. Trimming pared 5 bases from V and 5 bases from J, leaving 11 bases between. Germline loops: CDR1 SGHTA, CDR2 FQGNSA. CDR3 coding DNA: TGTGCCAGCAGCCTGCAGGGGATAGATACGCAGTATTTT. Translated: CASSLQGIDTQYF.

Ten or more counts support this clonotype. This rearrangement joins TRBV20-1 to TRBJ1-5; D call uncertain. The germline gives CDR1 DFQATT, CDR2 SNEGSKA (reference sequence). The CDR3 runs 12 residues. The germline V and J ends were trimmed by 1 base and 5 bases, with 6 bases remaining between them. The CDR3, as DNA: TGCAGTGCTAGAGGCGGCGATCAGCCCCAGCATTTT. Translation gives CSARGGDQPQHF.